These T cell receptor beta chains were read from a single sample in a study of monozygotic twins with inflammatory bowel disease. After re-calling the 5' RACE reads, TCRdb lists one entry per CDR3 protein, DNA absent. Found here are roughly 150,000 distinct CDR3 sequences; the top ten clones hold 2.8%. The sample taken for sequencing was blood. The source is a human donor with ulcerative colitis or Crohn's disease, or a healthy co-twin of an affected twin (not recorded which). Both conserved end residues are part of each CDR3. Each record gives: clone size, V gene, J gene, CDR3 length, CDR3 protein. For some rows the clone size is stated as once, few or many, or as a class when expanded; others skip it.

NA	TRBV7-9	TRBJ2-2	16	CASSQRDRESTGELFF
NA	TRBV7-3	TRBJ1-1	13	CASSRQGFTEAFF
NA	TRBV5-1	TRBJ2-7	14	CASGTRDRTYEQYF
NA	TRBV5-1	TRBJ2-2	16	CASSIRTGKKAGELFF
NA	TRBV5-8	TRBJ1-1	17	CASSFFSGTGGKTEAFF
NA	TRBV7-3	TRBJ2-1	17	CASSQNALASSYNEQFF
NA	TRBV19	TRBJ1-1	15	CASSTRRGRNTEAFF
NA	TRBV11-1	TRBJ2-7	19	CASSTFWDKNGVKGYEQYF
NA	TRBV29-1	TRBJ2-2	15	CSVGAPGQNTGELFF
NA	TRBV6-2/TRBV6-3	TRBJ1-6	15	CASSYFGVTNSPLHF
NA	TRBV24-1	TRBJ2-1	14	CATSDLGHLNEQFF
NA	TRBV19	TRBJ1-6	15	CASSTLGTGDSPLHF
NA	TRBV11-3	TRBJ2-1	16	CASSPRGRAGYNEQFF
NA	TRBV20-1	TRBJ2-7	13	CSARGSERYEQYF
NA	TRBV5-1	TRBJ2-3	14	CASRPSGLADTQYF
NA	TRBV11-2	TRBJ2-5	16	CASSSNLLRGRETQYF
NA	TRBV12-3/TRBV12-4	TRBJ1-5	15	CASSLGVGAGQPQHF
NA	TRBV5-5	TRBJ2-1	16	CASSLASGGINNEQFF
NA	TRBV20-1	TRBJ2-2	17	CSARDILGQGYTGELFF
NA	TRBV12-3/TRBV12-4	TRBJ1-6	15	CASQGDSEADSPLHF
NA	TRBV5-1	TRBJ2-3	15	CASSLAPSSTDTQYF
NA	TRBV19	TRBJ1-5	15	CASTSGGHSNQPQHF
NA	TRBV20-1	TRBJ2-3	12	CSALHARLTQYF
NA	TRBV5-1	TRBJ1-3	16	CASSLAGGDSGNTIYF
NA	TRBV28	TRBJ2-7	16	CASKITNGKTSYEQYF
NA	TRBV5-1	TRBJ2-5	16	CASSLAFSVGQETQYF
medium-sized	TRBV12-3/TRBV12-4	TRBJ2-1	16	CASSPPPERLYNEQFF
NA	TRBV9	TRBJ2-1	12	CASALADDEQFF
NA	TRBV5-1	TRBJ2-7	17	CASSLAGQGRYSYEQYF
NA	TRBV20-1	TRBJ2-3	15	CSARDGTESTDTQYF
NA	TRBV10-1	TRBJ1-1	13	CASQRVMNTEAFF
NA	TRBV6-1	TRBJ2-7	17	CASSGTGTSPSSYEQYF
NA	TRBV6-1	TRBJ2-1	12	CASSPVYNEQFF
NA	TRBV5-1	TRBJ1-1	14	CASSSWTGDTEAFF
NA	TRBV27	TRBJ1-1	19	CASSLRASQFGGMNTEAFF
NA	TRBV12-3/TRBV12-4	TRBJ1-5	14	CASSLGSAGQPQHF
NA	TRBV5-1	TRBJ2-7	17	CASSSGALPPSSYEQYF
NA	TRBV14	TRBJ1-2	14	CASSQVMGFYGYTF
NA	TRBV5-6	TRBJ2-7	15	CASIHLRTGKYEQYF
NA	TRBV4-2	TRBJ2-1	18	CASSQDRVGLDLFNEQFF
NA	TRBV7-9	TRBJ2-1	16	CASSSRAGGVRDEQFF
NA	TRBV27	TRBJ2-5	20	CASSLLAGQRTSGSQETQYF
NA	TRBV28	TRBJ1-1	15	CASSSPGQGDTEAFF
NA	TRBV5-1	TRBJ1-1	15	CASSLYHGGNTEAFF
NA	TRBV27	TRBJ1-4	14	CASATGTGDEKLFF
NA	TRBV20-1	TRBJ1-5	13	CSATPVGNQPQHF
NA	TRBV5-4	TRBJ2-3	15	CASSLAAGGTDTQYF
NA	TRBV20-1	TRBJ2-6	17	CSARGQAPYSGANVLTF
NA	TRBV5-1	TRBJ2-3	16	CASSVGWGVNTDTQYF
NA	TRBV6-1	TRBJ2-5	15	CASSEGLAGRETQYF
NA	TRBV4-1	TRBJ2-2	15	CASSPDSGRTGELFF
NA	TRBV3-1	TRBJ1-6	15	CASRDTGTGNSPLHF